The rows below give T cell receptor beta chains drawn from one sample of a study of beta chain features in type 1 diabetes. Method: immunoSEQ multiplex PCR; TCRdb's copy keeps in-frame clones and lacks some. This sample has about 450,000 clones, with about an eighth found just once. Sequenced sample: naive CD4+ T cells from blood. These receptors came from a woman younger than 35 in good health. Both conserved end residues are part of each CDR3.

v_call: TRBV5-1
cdr3_aa: CASSYTQGGGEQFF

v_call: TRBV11-1
cdr3_aa: CASSLSGTRVFF

v_call: TRBV30
cdr3_aa: CAWSVRGKREYEQYF

v_call: TRBV7-2
cdr3_aa: CASSLDRAGISEKLFF

v_call: TRBV5-1
cdr3_aa: CASSLDATGELFF

v_call: TRBV19
cdr3_aa: CASSYQTGGSYNEQFF

v_call: TRBV10-3
cdr3_aa: CAISETVSGGNTIYF

v_call: TRBV30
cdr3_aa: CAWSAVGGFYEAFF

v_call: TRBV15
cdr3_aa: CATSDRTGWYEQFF

v_call: TRBV10-3
cdr3_aa: CAISGAENYGYTF

v_call: TRBV21-1
cdr3_aa: CASSSLAGGQYEQYF

v_call: TRBV2
cdr3_aa: CASSGTGGSYNSPLHF

v_call: TRBV29-1
cdr3_aa: CSVDGANTGELFF

v_call: TRBV18
cdr3_aa: CASSLGHNQPQHF

v_call: TRBV29-1
cdr3_aa: CSTNGQGQETQYF

v_call: TRBV5-1
cdr3_aa: CASSGGAEGEQYF

v_call: TRBV19
cdr3_aa: CASSTGTGDTDTQYF

v_call: TRBV9
cdr3_aa: CASSVVGRAVGFNEQFF

v_call: TRBV5-8
cdr3_aa: CASISPKRVHSYNEQFF

v_call: TRBV9
cdr3_aa: CASSARTDTYGYTF

v_call: TRBV13
cdr3_aa: CASSFLQKGTGELFF

v_call: TRBV6-4
cdr3_aa: CASSERGGLRETQYF

v_call: TRBV2
cdr3_aa: CASRASRGLEETQYF

v_call: TRBV9
cdr3_aa: CASTSLAEETQYF

v_call: TRBV7-2
cdr3_aa: CASSPTSEPGELFF

v_call: TRBV7-3
cdr3_aa: CASSPRGDNEQFF

v_call: TRBV6-5
cdr3_aa: CASSWRRGEWETQYF

v_call: TRBV7-7
cdr3_aa: CASRRWTGINTGELFF

v_call: TRBV4-1
cdr3_aa: CASSHGVLGTKAKNIQYF

v_call: TRBV7-8
cdr3_aa: CASSKNTGPFNYGYTF

v_call: TRBV7-2
cdr3_aa: CASSSGTPADTQYF

v_call: TRBV7-2
cdr3_aa: CASSMRMREKLFF

v_call: TRBV5-1
cdr3_aa: CASSLVGMALNTEAFF

v_call: TRBV4-3
cdr3_aa: CASSQDQRAERGTQYF

v_call: TRBV11-2
cdr3_aa: CASSLVPSGVTYNEQFF

v_call: TRBV10-3
cdr3_aa: CAISGTSEETQYF

v_call: TRBV21-1
cdr3_aa: CASSGQGACNQDTDTQYF

v_call: TRBV15
cdr3_aa: CATSSPQLHNEQFF

v_call: TRBV2
cdr3_aa: CASGTGIREQFF

v_call: TRBV7-9
cdr3_aa: CASSRGQAISGNTIYF

v_call: TRBV9
cdr3_aa: CASSVSSDSYNEQFF

v_call: TRBV2
cdr3_aa: CASSETASYGYTF

v_call: TRBV5-4
cdr3_aa: CASSHGTAQETQYF

v_call: TRBV7-2
cdr3_aa: CASSLRGWMNTEAFF

v_call: TRBV5-6
cdr3_aa: CASSYTGQDTQYF